The 10 T cell receptor beta chains given below trace back to one sample, sequenced in a study of spatial heterogeneity in lung cancer. TCRdb re-called the 5' RACE reads through MiXCR, storing one row per CDR3 protein. The sample shows roughly 39,000 distinct CDR3 sequences, 6% to 7.5% of them seen only once. Sample time point: sample taken at primary tumor resection. From tumor, nontumor lung or frozen PBMC, whole RNA was taken unsorted for sequencing. The source was PBMCs, collected at surgery. Receptors were obtained from a female donor with early-stage non-small cell lung cancer.

In this sample, this clonotype turned up many times. This chain links TRBV6-4 with TRBJ1-1; 9 bases align to TRBD1. Germline V lookup: CDR1 MRHNA, CDR2 SNTAGT. CDR3 length: 13 residues. Trimming at V came to 4 bases and at J to 7 bases, leaving 4 bases not matched to a gene. The CDR3 spells CASSAQGADEAFF. In DNA form, the CDR3 reads TGTGCCAGCAGTGCACAGGGGGCTGATGAAGCTTTCTTT.

This clonotype was counted only a few times. V gene TRBV28 combines with J gene TRBJ1-5; D may be TRBD1 (6 bases). There are 14 residues in the CDR3. Trimming removed 4 bases from V and 6 bases from J, with 13 bases in between. Germline V gene data show CDR1 as MDHEN and CDR2 as SYDVKM. The CDR3 nucleotides read TGTGCCAGCAGTTACCTACAGGGAGCTCAGCCCCAGCATTTT. Translating gives CASSYLQGAQPQHF.

This clonotype was seen only a few times. The chain recombines TRBV9 with TRBJ2-3; 9 positions match TRBD2. V gave up 1 base and J gave up 0 bases; unmatched junction bases: 3. CDR1 and CDR2 from the germline V gene are SGDLS and YYNGEE. The CDR3 extends over 16 amino acids. The CDR3 bases are TGTGCCAGCAGCGTATTTAGCGGGGGTAGCACAGATACGCAGTATTTT. Encoded protein: CASSVFSGGSTDTQYF.

This clonotype was detected many times. The chain is built from TRBV5-1 and TRBJ2-3; 11 bases fit TRBD2. J gave up 2 bases and V 0 bases, and 2 bases lay outside the gene matches. The germline gives CDR1 SGHRS, CDR2 YFSETQ. This CDR3 is 16 amino acids long. The chain's CDR3 is CASSLGGLAATDTQYF. CDR3 nucleotide sequence: TGCGCCAGCAGCTTGGGGGGACTAGCGGCCACAGATACGCAGTATTTT.

This clonotype appeared a few times. The genes are TRBV12-5 and TRBJ2-3, with 10 bases lining up with TRBD2. V dropped 1 base and J dropped 2; count of bases not matched to a gene: 6. The CDR3 runs 17 residues. Germline CDR1 LGHNT, CDR2 FRNRAP. In nucleotides, the CDR3 is TGTGCTAGTGGTTTGGGGGGACTAGCGCGATCCACAGATACGCAGTATTTT. Residues: CASGLGGLARSTDTQYF. Drawing the rest from reference TRBV12-5 and TRBJ2-3, the complete variable domain is DARVTQTPRHKVTEMGQEVTMRCQPILGHNTVFWYRQTMMQGLELLAYFRNRAPLDDSGMPKDRFSAEMPDATLATLKIQPSEPRDSAVYFCASGLGGLARSTDTQYFGPGTRLTVL.

As concerns this clonotype: A much more abundant neighbour one base away suggests this may be a read error. V and J are TRBV12-3 or TRBV12-4 and TRBJ2-3; no firm D call. V gave up 6 bases and J gave up 2 bases, with 12 bases separating them. The CDR3 totals 14 residues. The chain's CDR3 is CASSLIVPTDTQYF. CDR3 sequence (DNA): TGTGCCAGCAGCCTCATCGTCCCCACAGATACGCAGTATTTT.

This clonotype has just a few counts. The chain uses TRBV7-2 and TRBJ2-6; weak D call: TRBD1 (6 bases). There are 17 residues in the CDR3. Germline lookup yields CDR1 SGHTA and CDR2 FQGNSA. V lost 3 bases and J lost 2, with 14 bases in between. Written as DNA, the CDR3 is TGTGCCAGCAGCTTTCAGTCAGGGGCAGCTGGGGCCAACGTCCTGACTTTC. Translation: CASSFQSGAAGANVLTF.

This clonotype was recorded many times. The chain is built from TRBV2 and TRBJ2-5; D is uncertain. Trimming stripped 7 bases from V and 3 bases from J, with 12 bases between. In germline, CDR1 is SNHLY, CDR2 FYNNEI. This CDR3 is 13 amino acids long. CDR3 in amino acids: CASTYLPEETQYF. DNA of the CDR3: TGTGCCAGCACGTATTTACCCGAAGAGACCCAGTACTTC.

This clonotype was recorded at least ten times. The chain is built from TRBV7-7 and TRBJ2-7, with TRBD2 matching over 8 bases. Looked up from germline, CDR1 is SSHAT and CDR2 is FNYEAQ (reference sequence). The CDR3 has 15 amino acids. V shed 4 bases, J shed 4 bases, and the junction held 9 bases outside the gene matches. CDR3 amino acids: CASSYAPGLEYEQYF. DNA for the CDR3: TGTGCCAGCAGCTACGCGCCGGGACTAGAATACGAGCAGTACTTC.

The V gene is TRBV5-6, the J gene TRBJ2-2, with TRBD1 identical over 8 bases. CDR3 length: 16 amino acids. The ends lost 1 base at V and 3 bases at J; junction bases unmatched: 5. Germline V gene data show CDR1 as SGHDT and CDR2 as YYEEEE. In DNA form, the CDR3 reads TGTGCCAGCAGCTTGTGGCAGGGGGCGGACACCGGGGAGCTGTTTTTT. Translating gives CASSLWQGADTGELFF. The full variable domain, completed using reference TRBV5-6 and TRBJ2-2, is DAGVTQSPTHLIKTRGQQVTLRCSPKSGHDTVSWYQQALGQGPQFIFQYYEEEERQRGNFPDRFSGHQFPNYSSELNVNALLLGDSALYLCASSLWQGADTGELFFGEGSRLTVL.